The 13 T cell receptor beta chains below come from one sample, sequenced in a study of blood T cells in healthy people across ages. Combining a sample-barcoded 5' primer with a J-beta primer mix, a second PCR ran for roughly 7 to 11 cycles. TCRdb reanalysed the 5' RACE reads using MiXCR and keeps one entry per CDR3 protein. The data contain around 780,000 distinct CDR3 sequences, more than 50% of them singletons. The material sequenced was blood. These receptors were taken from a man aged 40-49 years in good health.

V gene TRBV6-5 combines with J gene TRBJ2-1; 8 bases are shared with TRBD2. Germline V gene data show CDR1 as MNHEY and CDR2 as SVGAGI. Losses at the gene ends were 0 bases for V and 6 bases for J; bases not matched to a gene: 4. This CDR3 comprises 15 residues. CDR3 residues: CASSYSSGGSNEQFF. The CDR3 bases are TGTGCCAGCAGTTACTCCAGCGGGGGATCCAATGAGCAGTTCTTC.

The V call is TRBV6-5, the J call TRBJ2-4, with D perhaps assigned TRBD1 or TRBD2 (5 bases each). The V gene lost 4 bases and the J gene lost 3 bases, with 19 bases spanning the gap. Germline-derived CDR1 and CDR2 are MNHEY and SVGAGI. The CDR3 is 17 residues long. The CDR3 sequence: CASSSHSGASGKNIQYF. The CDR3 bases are TGTGCCAGCAGTTCTCACTCCGGGGCATCGGGCAAAAACATTCAGTACTTC.

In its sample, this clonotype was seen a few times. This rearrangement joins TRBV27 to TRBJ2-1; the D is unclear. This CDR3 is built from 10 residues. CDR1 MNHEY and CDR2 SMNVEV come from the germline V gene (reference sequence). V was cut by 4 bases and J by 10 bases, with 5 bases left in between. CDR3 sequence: CASSSREQFF. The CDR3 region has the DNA TGTGCCAGCAGTTCGAGAGAGCAGTTCTTC.

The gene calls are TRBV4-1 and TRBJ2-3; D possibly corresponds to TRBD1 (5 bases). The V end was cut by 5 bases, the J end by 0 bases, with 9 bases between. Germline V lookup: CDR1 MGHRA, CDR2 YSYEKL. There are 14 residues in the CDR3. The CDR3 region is CASSTGPSTDTQYF. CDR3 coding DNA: TGCGCCAGCAGCACAGGACCTAGCACAGATACGCAGTATTTT.

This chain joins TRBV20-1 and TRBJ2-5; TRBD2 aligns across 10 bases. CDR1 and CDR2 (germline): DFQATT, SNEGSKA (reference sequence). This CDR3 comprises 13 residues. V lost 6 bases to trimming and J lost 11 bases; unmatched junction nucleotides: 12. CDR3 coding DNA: TGCAGTGCCCCGAGCGCGCTAGCGGGGGAGCAGTACTTC. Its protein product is CSAPSALAGEQYF.

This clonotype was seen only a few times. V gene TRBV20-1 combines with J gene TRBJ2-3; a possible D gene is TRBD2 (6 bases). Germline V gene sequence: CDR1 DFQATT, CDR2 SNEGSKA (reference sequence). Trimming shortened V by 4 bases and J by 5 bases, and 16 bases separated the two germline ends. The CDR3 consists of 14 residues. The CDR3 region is CSAKGGAVGDTQYF. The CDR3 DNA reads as TGCAGTGCTAAGGGAGGAGCGGTCGGAGATACGCAGTATTTT.

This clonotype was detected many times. CDR3 protein: CASMQGKGLYCYEQYF. The CDR3, as DNA: TGTGCCAGCATGCAGGGGAAGGGTCTTTATTGTTACGAGCAGTACTTC. This chain joins TRBV5-5 and TRBJ2-7; D may be TRBD1 (6 bases). Trimming removed 6 bases at V and 4 bases at J, with 23 bases between. Looked up from germline, CDR1 is SGHKS and CDR2 is YYEKEE (reference sequence). The CDR3 is 16 residues long. Variable domain in full (rest from reference TRBV5-5 and TRBJ2-7): DAGVTQSPTHLIKTRGQQVTLRCSPISGHKSVSWYQQVLGQGPQFIFQYYEKEERGRGNFPDRFSARQFPNYSSELNVNALLLGDSALYLCASMQGKGLYCYEQYFGPGTRLTVT.

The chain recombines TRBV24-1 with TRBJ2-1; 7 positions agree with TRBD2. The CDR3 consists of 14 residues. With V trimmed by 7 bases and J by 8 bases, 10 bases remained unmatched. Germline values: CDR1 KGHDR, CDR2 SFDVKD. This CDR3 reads CATRAGPLAYEQFF. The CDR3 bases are TGTGCCACCAGAGCGGGGCCTCTAGCCTATGAGCAGTTCTTC.

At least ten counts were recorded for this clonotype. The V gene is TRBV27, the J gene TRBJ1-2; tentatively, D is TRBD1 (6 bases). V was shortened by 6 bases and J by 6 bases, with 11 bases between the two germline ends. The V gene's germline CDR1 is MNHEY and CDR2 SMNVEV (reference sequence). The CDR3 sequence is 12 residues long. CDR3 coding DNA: TGTGCCAGCAGCTTAGGGGGGAATGGCTACACCTTC. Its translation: CASSLGGNGYTF.

The CDR3: CASSPNLDSTDTQYF. CDR3 nucleotides: TGTGCCAGCAGCCCTAATCTAGACTCCACAGATACGCAGTATTTT. This chain connects TRBV4-2 to TRBJ2-3; D ambiguous. The CDR3 is made up of 15 amino acids. Germline CDR1 and CDR2: LGHNA and YNFKEQ. V gave up 4 bases and J gave up 2 bases, with 13 bases separating them.

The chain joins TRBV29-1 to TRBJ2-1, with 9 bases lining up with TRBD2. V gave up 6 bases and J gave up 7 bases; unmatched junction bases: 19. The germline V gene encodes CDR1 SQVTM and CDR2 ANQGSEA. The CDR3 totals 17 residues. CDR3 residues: CSVRGSGGPSFRNEQFF. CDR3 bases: TGCAGCGTGAGAGGTAGCGGGGGCCCGTCATTCCGGAATGAGCAGTTCTTC.

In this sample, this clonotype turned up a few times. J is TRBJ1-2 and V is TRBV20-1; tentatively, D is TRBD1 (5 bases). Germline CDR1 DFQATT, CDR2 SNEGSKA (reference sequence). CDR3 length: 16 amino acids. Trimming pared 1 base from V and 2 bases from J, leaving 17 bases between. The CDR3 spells CSARAQGFWSNYGYTF. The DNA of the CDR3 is TGCAGTGCTAGAGCCCAGGGTTTCTGGTCCAACTATGGCTACACCTTC.

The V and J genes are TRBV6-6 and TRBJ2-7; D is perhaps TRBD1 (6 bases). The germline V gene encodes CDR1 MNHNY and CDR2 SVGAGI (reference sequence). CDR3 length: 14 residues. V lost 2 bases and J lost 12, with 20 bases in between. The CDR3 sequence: CASSYADSSEVLYF. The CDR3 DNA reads TGTGCCAGCAGTTACGCGGACAGCTCCGAGGTTCTGTACTTC.